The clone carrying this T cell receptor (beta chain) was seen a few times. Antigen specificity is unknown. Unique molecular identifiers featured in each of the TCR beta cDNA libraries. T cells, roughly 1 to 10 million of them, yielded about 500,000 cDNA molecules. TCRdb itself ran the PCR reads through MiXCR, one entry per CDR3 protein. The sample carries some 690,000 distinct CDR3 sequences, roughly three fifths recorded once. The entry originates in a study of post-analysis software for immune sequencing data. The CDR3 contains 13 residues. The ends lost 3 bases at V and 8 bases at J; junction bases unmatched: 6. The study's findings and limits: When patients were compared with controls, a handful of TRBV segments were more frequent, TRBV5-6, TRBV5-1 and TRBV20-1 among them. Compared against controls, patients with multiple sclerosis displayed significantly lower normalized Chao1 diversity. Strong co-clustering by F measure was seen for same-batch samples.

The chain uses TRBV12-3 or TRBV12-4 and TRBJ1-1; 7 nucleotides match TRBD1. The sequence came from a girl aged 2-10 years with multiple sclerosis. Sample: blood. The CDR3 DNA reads TGTGCCAGCAGTTTGGGACAGCTATTCGAAGCTTTCTTT. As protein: CASSLGQLFEAFF.